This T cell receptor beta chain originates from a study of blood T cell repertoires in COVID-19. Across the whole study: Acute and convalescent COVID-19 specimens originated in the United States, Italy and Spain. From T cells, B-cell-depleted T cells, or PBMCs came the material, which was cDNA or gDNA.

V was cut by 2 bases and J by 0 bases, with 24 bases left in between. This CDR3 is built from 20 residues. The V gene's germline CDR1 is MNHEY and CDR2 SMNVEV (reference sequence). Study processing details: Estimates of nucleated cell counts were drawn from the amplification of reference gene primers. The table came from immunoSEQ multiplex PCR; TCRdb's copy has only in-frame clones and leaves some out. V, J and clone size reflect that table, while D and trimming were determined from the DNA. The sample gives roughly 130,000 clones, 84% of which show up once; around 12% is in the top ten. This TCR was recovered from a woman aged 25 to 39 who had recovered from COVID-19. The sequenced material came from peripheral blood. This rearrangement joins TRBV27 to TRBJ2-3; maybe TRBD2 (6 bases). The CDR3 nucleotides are TGTGCCAGCAGTTTAGATGACGGCGGGGAGACCTTAATTAGCACAGATACGCAGTATTTT. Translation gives CASSLDDGGETLISTDTQYF.